These 31 T cell receptor beta chains were sequenced from one sample in a study of cytomegalovirus exposure and HLA in healthy donors. PCR was performed using 60 Vbeta and 13 Jbeta primers. Generated by immunoSEQ multiplex PCR, the TCRdb table keeps only in-frame clones and is missing some. Among 85,000 to 100,000 clones listed, roughly 63% were seen once. Material for sequencing was PBMCs. These receptors came from a man between 50 and 59 years old in good health and CMV-seronegative.

The chain links TRBV9 to TRBJ1-6; 10 bases align to TRBD1. CDR1 SGDLS and CDR2 YYNGEE come from the germline V gene. J gave up 7 bases and V 3 bases, and 4 bases lay outside the gene matches. This CDR3 contains 15 residues. The CDR3 sequence is CASSAWTGGNSPLHF. Here the CDR3 DNA reads TGTGCCAGCAGCGCATGGACAGGGGGAAATTCACCCCTCCACTTT.

CDR3 sequence reads: CASSPKAGGWGTQYF. CDR3 sequence (DNA): TGTGCCAGCAGCCCCAAAGCGGGAGGGTGGGGGACCCAGTACTTC. The rearrangement links TRBV9 to TRBJ2-5; TRBD2 matches at 10 bases. Germline V lookup: CDR1 SGDLS, CDR2 YYNGEE. V shed 4 bases, J shed 7 bases, and the junction held 10 bases outside the gene matches. The CDR3 contains 15 residues.

This chain uses TRBV15 with TRBJ2-1, with TRBD2 identical over 8 bases. J gave up 8 bases and V 0 bases, and 6 bases lay outside the gene matches. This CDR3 has 15 residues. Germline V gene sequence: CDR1 LNHNV, CDR2 YYDKDF (reference sequence). The CDR3 DNA reads as TGTGCCACCAGCAGAGAGACCAGCGGGAGTGATGAGCAGTTCTTC. Protein product: CATSRETSGSDEQFF.

The chain uses TRBV6-1 and TRBJ2-5; 8 bases align to TRBD1. The trim removed 2 bases at V and 4 bases at J, leaving 6 bases unmatched. Germline V lookup: CDR1 MNHNS, CDR2 SASEGT. The CDR3 extends over 15 amino acids. CDR3 coding DNA: TGTGCCAGCAGTGAATTAGGACAGGGCAGAGAGACCCAGTACTTC. Its protein is CASSELGQGRETQYF.

The V and J genes are TRBV28 and TRBJ1-2; the match to TRBD1 covers 10 bases. Germline CDR1 reads MDHEN; CDR2 reads SYDVKM. This CDR3 is built from 14 residues. The ends lost 5 bases at V and 8 bases at J; junction bases unmatched: 8. The DNA for the CDR3 is TGTGCCAGCAGTCGGGGACAGGGGAGAGGCGGCTACACCTTC. Translation gives CASSRGQGRGGYTF.

In regard to this clone: At one end the junction does not follow the germline gene, possibly because of a read error. This chain uses TRBV2 with TRBJ2-7, with D possibly TRBD2 on 6 matching bases. Germline CDR1 is SNHLY and CDR2 is FYNNEI. The length of the CDR3 is 12 residues. The CDR3 nucleotides are TGTACCAGCAACCGGGACTTCTACGAGCAGTACTTC. This encodes CTSNRDFYEQYF.

V is TRBV10-3 and J is TRBJ1-1, with TRBD1 matching over 8 bases. V shed 6 bases and J 5 bases; nucleotides not matched to a gene: 8. Germline assignment: CDR1 ENHRY and CDR2 SYGVKD. CDR3 length equals 14 residues. CDR3 in DNA: TGTGCCATCAGACCTCAGGGGGCGAGAACTGAAGCTTTCTTT. It translates to CAIRPQGARTEAFF.

The chain has TRBV19 and TRBJ2-2; D gene uncertain. Trimming stripped 4 bases from V and 2 bases from J, with 5 bases between. The CDR3 is 13 residues long. The V gene's germline CDR1 is LNHDA and CDR2 SQIVND (reference sequence). The CDR3 region has the DNA TGTGCCAGTAGTAGGCCCAACACCGGGGAGCTGTTTTTT. Translation: CASSRPNTGELFF.

The V and J genes are TRBV27 and TRBJ1-6; maybe TRBD1 (6 bases). CDR1 and CDR2 from the germline V gene are MNHEY and SMNVEV (reference sequence). The CDR3 is 14 residues long. The V and J ends lost 3 bases and 9 bases respectively, with 12 bases between them. This CDR3 is CASSLARGGSPLHF. The DNA of the CDR3 is TGTGCCAGCAGTTTGGCCAGGGGCGGTTCACCCCTCCACTTT.

The rearrangement links TRBV18 to TRBJ2-2, with 13 positions matching TRBD2. V shed 2 bases, J shed 4 bases, and the junction held 1 base outside the gene matches. Germline V CDR1 and CDR2: KGHSH, LQKENI. This CDR3 contains 16 residues. The CDR3 bases are TGTGCCAGCTCACCAGGGACTAGCGGGGCCACCGGGGAGCTGTTTTTT. Translating gives CASSPGTSGATGELFF.

The V call is TRBV30, the J call TRBJ2-3; possible D gene TRBD1, 6 bases. The CDR3 has 12 amino acids. V was shortened by 0 bases and J by 10 bases, with 11 bases between the two germline ends. The germline CDR1 and CDR2 sequences are GTSNPN and SVGIG (reference sequence). The CDR3 coding sequence is TGTGCCTGGAGTGTGGGGGCGGCGTCGCAGTATTTT. Translation gives CAWSVGAASQYF.

V usage is TRBV6-5 and J usage is TRBJ2-1; 7 positions match TRBD2. CDR3 length equals 14 residues. Per germline, CDR1 MNHEY and CDR2 SVGAGI. V shed 8 bases and J 8 bases; nucleotides not matched to a gene: 12. The CDR3 loop is CASAGRGRGHEQFF. Here the CDR3 DNA reads TGTGCCAGCGCGGGCCGCGGGAGAGGCCATGAGCAGTTCTTC.

This rearrangement joins TRBV2 to TRBJ2-4; 7 bases map to TRBD2. The junction had 11 bases not matched to a gene; V was cut back by 7 bases and J by 8 bases. CDR3 length: 14 residues. CDR1 is SNHLY, CDR2 FYNNEI, per germline. CDR3: CASNPSGPGDIQYF. CDR3 bases: TGTGCCAGCAACCCTAGCGGTCCTGGGGACATTCAGTACTTC.

The chain joins TRBV5-1 to TRBJ1-1; TRBD1 agrees at 8 bases. Looked up from germline, CDR1 is SGHRS and CDR2 is YFSETQ. J lost 6 bases, V lost 5 bases, and 15 bases had no gene match. This CDR3 is built from 16 residues. Here the CDR3 DNA reads TGCGCCAGCAGTTCTAACAGGGGGGGGCCAGGCGCTGAAGCTTTCTTT. Encoded protein: CASSSNRGGPGAEAFF.

This rearrangement joins TRBV4-1 to TRBJ2-3; 9 bases align to TRBD2. The germline V gene has CDR1 MGHRA and CDR2 YSYEKL. This CDR3 has 16 amino acids. V was pared by 4 bases and J by 5 bases, with 10 bases of the junction left unmatched. The CDR3 DNA reads TGCGCCAGCAGCCGTCTGGCTAGCGGGGCCCGAGATACGCAGTATTTT. This translates into CASSRLASGARDTQYF.

The chain couples TRBV18 to TRBJ2-5; TRBD1 matches at 8 bases. The germline V gene encodes CDR1 KGHSH and CDR2 LQKENI. This CDR3 has 13 amino acids. V gave up 5 bases and J gave up 3 bases; unmatched junction bases: 2. The CDR3 sequence is CASSADREETQYF. As DNA, the CDR3 is TGTGCCAGCTCAGCGGACAGGGAAGAGACCCAGTACTTC. The full variable domain, in which reference TRBV18 and TRBJ2-5 provide the parts outside the CDR3, is NAGVMQNPRHLVRRRGQEARLRCSPMKGHSHVYWYRQLPEEGLKFMVYLQKENIIDESGMPKERFSAEFPKEGPSILRIQQVVRGDSAAYFCASSADREETQYFGPGTRLLVL.

This clone was detected a few times. The genes are TRBV21-1 and TRBJ2-7; TRBD2 is the table's D call, not checked against the DNA. TRBV21-1 is an annotated pseudogene. This CDR3 is 14 amino acids long. Here the CDR3 DNA reads TGTGCCAGCAGCCCTTGGGGAGGCGCCTACGAGCAGTACGTC. Protein sequence: CASSPWGGAYEQYV.

The chain employs TRBV7-9 and TRBJ1-2; 7 bases align to TRBD1. The V gene end was trimmed by 5 bases and the J gene end by 4 bases; junction bases not matched to a gene: 7. Germline V lookup: CDR1 SEHNR, CDR2 FQNEAQ (reference sequence). This CDR3 contains 14 residues. The CDR3 nucleotides read TGTGCCAGCAGCCCGACAGGGCTTGGCTATGGCTACACCTTC. Its protein is CASSPTGLGYGYTF.

The J gene is TRBJ1-4, the V gene TRBV9; TRBD1 matches 8 bases. Germline CDR1 is SGDLS and CDR2 is YYNGEE. The CDR3 is 18 residues long. V was pared by 0 bases and J by 7 bases, with 14 bases of the junction left unmatched. The CDR3 spells CASSVGPIMSGGGEKLFF. CDR3 in DNA: TGTGCCAGCAGCGTAGGCCCAATTATGTCAGGGGGCGGTGAAAAACTGTTTTTT. The variable domain in full, with the rest retrieved from reference TRBV9 and TRBJ1-4, is DSGVTQTPKHLITATGQRVTLRCSPRSGDLSVYWYQQSLDQGLQFLIQYYNGEERAKGNILERFSAQQFPDLHSELNLSSLELGDSALYFCASSVGPIMSGGGEKLFFGSGTQLSVL.

This clone was seen only once. This sequence joins TRBV6-5 and TRBJ2-1; D is uncertain. V was clipped by 7 bases and J by 4 bases, with 14 bases between them. The CDR3 runs to 14 residues. The germline V gene has CDR1 MNHEY and CDR2 SVGAGI. The CDR3 loop reads CASKVGVRYNEQFF. The CDR3 DNA reads as TGTGCCAGCAAGGTTGGAGTGCGATACAATGAGCAGTTCTTC.

The rearrangement links TRBV29-1 to TRBJ2-5; D gene unclear. Looked up from germline, CDR1 is SQVTM and CDR2 is ANQGSEA. Trimming took 4 bases from V and 3 from J, leaving 12 bases between them. The CDR3 runs to 13 residues. The DNA of the CDR3 is TGCAGCGTTGGACGGAGCGCTAAAGAGACCCAGTACTTC. Translated, it gives CSVGRSAKETQYF.

Here the CDR3 reads CASIYQGLGTEAFF. CDR3 DNA sequence: TGTGCCAGTATCTACCAGGGGCTGGGCACTGAAGCTTTCTTT. J is TRBJ1-1 and V is TRBV19; D might be TRBD1 (6 bases). V lost 7 bases to trimming and J lost 4 bases, with 16 bases between them. CDR3 length equals 14 residues. Germline CDR1 and CDR2: LNHDA and SQIVND (reference sequence). Full variable domain (remainder filled in from reference TRBV19 and TRBJ1-1): DGGITQSPKYLFRKEGQNVTLSCEQNLNHDAMYWYRQDPGQGLRLIYYSQIVNDFQKGDIAEGYSVSREKKESFPLTVTSAQKNPTAFYLCASIYQGLGTEAFFGQGTRLTVV.

The gene calls are TRBV7-8 and TRBJ1-5, with D perhaps matching TRBD1 (6 bases). The germline V gene has CDR1 SGHVS and CDR2 FQNEAQ. The CDR3 runs to 17 residues. V shed 1 base and J shed 3 bases, with 16 bases lying between them. The CDR3 here is CASSLGYNRVSNQPQHF. The CDR3 DNA is TGTGCCAGCAGCTTAGGTTATAACAGGGTGTCCAATCAGCCCCAGCATTTT.

The sample holds a few counts of this clone. This rearrangement joins TRBV19 to TRBJ2-7, with TRBD1 matching over 7 bases. CDR1 and CDR2 from the germline V gene are LNHDA and SQIVND (reference sequence). The CDR3 loop spans 15 amino acids. The V and J ends lost 4 bases and 0 bases, in that order; junction bases with no gene match: 6. CDR3 DNA: TGTGCCAGTAGTACTATGACAGGGAGCTCCTACGAGCAGTACTTC. It specifies CASSTMTGSSYEQYF.

V is TRBV19 and J is TRBJ2-2; D ambiguous. CDR3 size: 15 residues. Per germline, CDR1 LNHDA and CDR2 SQIVND (reference sequence). Deletions cut 1 base from V and 5 bases from J, with 11 bases between. For the CDR3, the DNA is TGTGCCAGTAGTATAGGGTCAGGCAATACCGGGGAGCTGTTTTTT. This translates into CASSIGSGNTGELFF. The full variable domain, rest sourced from reference TRBV19 and TRBJ2-2, is DGGITQSPKYLFRKEGQNVTLSCEQNLNHDAMYWYRQDPGQGLRLIYYSQIVNDFQKGDIAEGYSVSREKKESFPLTVTSAQKNPTAFYLCASSIGSGNTGELFFGEGSRLTVL.

The CDR3 DNA follows: TGTGCCAGCAGCTTCGGCAGGGGGCTTGAAGCTTTCTTT. Amino acids: CASSFGRGLEAFF. The chain links TRBV7-9 to TRBJ1-1, with 8 bases aligning to TRBD1. Trimming at V came to 3 bases and at J to 7 bases, leaving 4 bases not matched to a gene. The CDR3 is made up of 13 amino acids. Germline assignment: CDR1 SEHNR and CDR2 FQNEAQ (reference sequence).

V gene TRBV5-1 combines with J gene TRBJ2-7; D is perhaps TRBD2 (6 bases). CDR1 and CDR2 (germline): SGHRS, YFSETQ. This CDR3 region has 15 residues. The V end lost 6 bases, the J end lost 1 base, and 17 bases lay between the germline ends. The CDR3 DNA is TGCGCCAGCACCGTGTTATGGCGGGATTCCTACGAGCAGTACGTC. It specifies CASTVLWRDSYEQYV.

The V call is TRBV13, the J call TRBJ2-7; TRBD1 is a possible D gene (5 bases). The CDR3 sequence is 13 residues long. Looked up from germline, CDR1 is PRHDT and CDR2 is FYEKMQ (reference sequence). Trimming left V 1 base short and J 1 base short, with 5 bases between. The CDR3 DNA reads TGTGCCAGCAGCTTAGACAGGTCCTACGAGCAGTACGTC. Translating it yields CASSLDRSYEQYV.

The chain carries TRBV7-2 and TRBJ2-3; 10 bases agree with TRBD2. Germline V gives CDR1 SGHTA, CDR2 FQGNSA. There are 14 residues in the CDR3. V lost 5 bases and J lost 8; bases outside the gene matches: 7. CDR3 in DNA: TGTGCCAGCAGCACCACTAGCGGGGCCTTTACGCAGTATTTT. Translating gives CASSTTSGAFTQYF.

This clone was found a few times. The chain couples TRBV29-1 to TRBJ2-3, with 7 bases that match TRBD1. The CDR3 is made up of 14 amino acids. CDR1 is SQVTM and CDR2 is ANQGSEA in the germline V gene. The V gene end was trimmed by 6 bases and the J gene end by 1 base; junction bases not matched to a gene: 7. CDR3 protein: CSVAGGMGTDTQYF. CDR3 sequence (DNA): TGCAGCGTGGCAGGGGGAATGGGCACAGATACGCAGTATTTT.

The J gene is TRBJ2-3, the V gene TRBV4-1; 14 nucleotides agree with TRBD2. Trimming cost V 0 bases and J 2 bases; bases outside gene matches: 4. CDR1 MGHRA and CDR2 YSYEKL come from the germline V gene. CDR3 length: 18 amino acids. The CDR3 is CASSQEGLAGGFTDTQYF. DNA for the CDR3: TGCGCCAGCAGCCAAGAAGGACTAGCGGGGGGATTCACAGATACGCAGTATTTT.